A single sample is the source of the 22 T cell receptor beta chains below, sequenced in a study of T-cell memory formation after mild COVID-19. TCRdb used MiXCR to reprocess the 5' RACE reads, holding one entry per CDR3 protein. The sample includes 90,000 to 120,000 distinct CDR3 sequences, 15% to 20% seen only once; the top ten take roughly 6%. Specimen: PBMCs or a T cell subset sorted from them (not recorded which). Every receptor here comes from a man between 18 and 29 years old who had mild COVID-19 (a few samples of this study predate the infection). Cell type and time point are not known.

This clonotype was seen only a few times. CDR3 sequence (DNA): TGCGCCAGCAGCCAAGAGGGGCTCGGGGGTACGCAGTATTTT. Translated, it gives CASSQEGLGGTQYF. The rearrangement joins TRBV4-3 to TRBJ2-3, with a weak D call TRBD2 (6 bases). There are 14 residues in the CDR3. V was trimmed by 0 bases and J by 8 bases, leaving 12 bases between them. Germline loops: CDR1 LGHNA, CDR2 YSLEER.

CDR3 region: CASSLDPRATDTQYF. The CDR3 region has the DNA TGCGCCAGCAGCTTGGACCCACGGGCCACAGATACGCAGTATTTT. The rearrangement uses TRBV5-1 and TRBJ2-3, with D hard to call. Looked up from germline, CDR1 is SGHRS and CDR2 is YFSETQ. The V end lost 0 bases, the J end lost 2 bases, and 10 bases lay between the germline ends. The CDR3 spans 15 residues. The whole variable domain, filled in from reference TRBV5-1 and TRBJ2-3, reads KAGVTQTPRYLIKTRGQQVTLSCSPISGHRSVSWYQQTPGQGLQFLFEYFSETQRNKGNFPGRFSGRQFSNSRSEMNVSTLELGDSALYLCASSLDPRATDTQYFGPGTRLTVL.

This clonotype was seen repeatedly, ten times or more. The genes are TRBV2 and TRBJ2-2, with D hard to call. The germline V gene encodes CDR1 SNHLY and CDR2 FYNNEI. This CDR3 has 15 residues. Trimming left V 3 bases short and J 0 bases short, with 8 bases between. In nucleotides, the CDR3 is TGTGCCAGCAGTGAGGGCAATTCGAACACCGGGGAGCTGTTTTTT. Translation: CASSEGNSNTGELFF.

This sequence joins TRBV5-1 and TRBJ2-3; D unresolved. The germline CDR1 and CDR2 sequences are SGHRS and YFSETQ. V lost 2 bases and J 0 bases, leaving 7 bases between the germline ends. CDR3 length equals 14 residues. The CDR3 protein is CASSFKVSTDTQYF. CDR3 nucleotides: TGCGCCAGCAGCTTCAAGGTCAGCACAGATACGCAGTATTTT.

This rearrangement joins TRBV9 to TRBJ2-2; D is unresolved. V lost 5 bases to trimming and J lost 6 bases, with 8 bases between them. Germline-derived CDR1 and CDR2 are SGDLS and YYNGEE. The CDR3 loop spans 12 amino acids. CDR3 bases: TGTGCCAGCAGTCCCCATGCCGGGGAGCTGTTTTTT. Its translation: CASSPHAGELFF.

The chain links TRBV7-9 to TRBJ1-2; D gene unclear. The CDR3 is 14 amino acids. Germline CDR1 SEHNR, CDR2 FQNEAQ (reference sequence). Trimming shortened V by 2 bases and J by 2 bases, and 9 bases separated the two germline ends. Here the CDR3 DNA reads TGTGCCAGCAGCTTATTTTCCGGCAACTATGGCTACACCTTC. Its protein is CASSLFSGNYGYTF.

The V call is TRBV28, the J call TRBJ2-3; D is unresolved. The CDR3 extends over 15 amino acids. The germline V gene has CDR1 MDHEN and CDR2 SYDVKM. V was trimmed by 5 bases and J by 1 base, leaving 13 bases between them. The CDR3 loop reads CASSLIRPGTDTQYF. In DNA form, the CDR3 reads TGTGCCAGCAGTCTAATCAGACCCGGCACAGATACGCAGTATTTT. The full variable domain, completed using reference TRBV28 and TRBJ2-3, is DVKVTQSSRYLVKRTGEKVFLECVQDMDHENMFWYRQDPGLGLRLIYFSYDVKMKEKGDIPEGYSVSREKKERFSLILESASTNQTSMYLCASSLIRPGTDTQYFGPGTRLTVL.

The chain links TRBV29-1 to TRBJ2-7, with a tentative D call TRBD2 (6 bases). The V end lost 6 bases, the J end lost 0 bases, and 15 bases lay between the germline ends. Germline CDR1 is SQVTM and CDR2 is ANQGSEA. The CDR3 extends over 14 amino acids. The CDR3 DNA reads TGCAGCGTCGGCGGGACTTCCAGCTCCTACGAGCAGTACTTC. It encodes CSVGGTSSSYEQYF.

DNA for the CDR3: TGCGCCAGCAGTCTACAGGGGGCAACGGATTCACCCCTCCACTTT. As protein: CASSLQGATDSPLHF. The chain employs TRBV5-1 and TRBJ1-6; TRBD1 matches at 9 bases. Germline CDR1 reads SGHRS; CDR2 reads YFSETQ. The CDR3 sequence is 15 residues long. After removal of 5 bases from V and 8 bases from J, the junction contained 8 bases not matched to a gene.

In this sample, this clonotype turned up a few times. The chain uses TRBV5-4 and TRBJ2-3; D gene uncertain. This CDR3 comprises 16 residues. Trimming stripped 6 bases from V and 2 bases from J, with 19 bases between. Germline V gene sequence: CDR1 SGHNT, CDR2 YYREEE (reference sequence). CDR3 DNA sequence: TGTGCCAGCACCCGAGAGGTGACTGCCTCCACAGATACGCAGTATTTT. It specifies CASTREVTASTDTQYF.

The V call is TRBV12-3 or TRBV12-4, the J call TRBJ1-2; D remains ambiguous. The CDR3 length is 10 residues. V gave up 3 bases and J gave up 8 bases, with 4 bases separating them. The CDR3 sequence: CASSFSGYTF. CDR3 nucleotide sequence: TGTGCCAGCAGTTTTTCCGGCTACACCTTC.

This clonotype showed up just a few times. The chain has TRBV7-2 and TRBJ2-3; the D gene is possibly TRBD2 (5 bases). CDR1 and CDR2 (germline): SGHTA, FQGNSA. V lost 5 bases and J lost 11, with 26 bases in between. CDR3 length: 16 residues. The CDR3 sequence is CASSKGDGNRWTGQYF. CDR3 sequence (DNA): TGTGCCAGCAGCAAGGGAGATGGAAACCGGTGGACGGGGCAGTATTTT. The variable domain in full, completed from reference TRBV7-2 and TRBJ2-3, reads GAGVSQSPSNKVTEKGKDVELRCDPISGHTALYWYRQSLGQGLEFLIYFQGNSAPDKSGLPSDRFSAERTGGSVSTLTIQRTQQEDSAVYLCASSKGDGNRWTGQYFGPGTRLTVL.

V is TRBV6-5 and J is TRBJ2-7; no clear D. The CDR3 is made up of 11 amino acids. The V end was cut by 6 bases, the J end by 2 bases, with 5 bases between. Germline V CDR1 and CDR2: MNHEY, SVGAGI. As DNA, the CDR3 is TGTGCCAGCAGGCAGGCCTACGAGCAGTACTTC. Its translation: CASRQAYEQYF.

This clonotype occurred a few times. The gene calls are TRBV5-1 and TRBJ2-1; possibly TRBD1 or TRBD2 for D (6 bases each). The V gene's germline CDR1 is SGHRS and CDR2 YFSETQ. The CDR3 is 14 residues long. Trimming pared 3 bases from V and 7 bases from J, leaving 14 bases between. The CDR3 protein is CASSWGAGNNEQFF. CDR3 sequence (DNA): TGCGCCAGCAGCTGGGGGGCCGGTAATAATGAGCAGTTCTTC.

This clonotype was picked up one time. The chain joins TRBV6-6 to TRBJ1-2; a weak D match, TRBD1 (6 bases). V was trimmed by 11 bases and J by 8 bases, leaving 27 bases between them. Germline CDR1 MNHNY, CDR2 SVGAGI (reference sequence). This CDR3 contains 15 residues. DNA for the CDR3: TGTGCCCTAGATCCCCCCAGGGGCCCTCAGGGAGGCTACACCTTC. Protein: CALDPPRGPQGGYTF.

This clonotype was observed a handful of times. The chain couples TRBV20-1 to TRBJ2-7; tentative D call: TRBD1 (5 bases). Germline V gives CDR1 DFQATT, CDR2 SNEGSKA (reference sequence). V gave up 5 bases and J gave up 4 bases, with 21 bases separating them. This CDR3 region has 15 residues. CDR3 sequence reads: CSAPNPLTATYEQYF. CDR3 DNA sequence: TGCAGTGCTCCCAACCCGTTGACAGCCACGTACGAGCAGTACTTC.

Written as DNA, the CDR3 is TGTGCCAGCAGCCGGCGGCCTGGGGATGAGCAGTTCTTC. This encodes CASSRRPGDEQFF. This sequence joins TRBV7-9 and TRBJ2-1; no definite D call. The ends were cut back, 5 bases at V and 8 bases at J, with 13 bases in the middle. The V gene's germline CDR1 is SEHNR and CDR2 FQNEAQ (reference sequence). CDR3 length: 13 residues.

V is TRBV6-2 or TRBV6-3 and J is TRBJ2-5, with D perhaps TRBD2 (6 bases). CDR1 and CDR2 from the germline V gene are MNHEY and SVGEGT. V was pared by 6 bases and J by 1 base, with 18 bases between. CDR3 length equals 16 residues. As DNA, the CDR3 is TGTGCCAGCAGCCCAAGACCCGGGAGCCCCCAAGAGACCCAGTACTTC. It yields the protein CASSPRPGSPQETQYF.

V and J are TRBV18 and TRBJ1-5; tentative D call: TRBD1 (5 bases). In germline, CDR1 is KGHSH, CDR2 LQKENI. Between the trimmed V and J ends, which lost 3 bases and 0 bases, there was a span of 9 bases. This CDR3 has 15 residues. The CDR3 DNA is TGTGCCAGCTCACCGACAGAATATAGCAATCAGCCCCAGCATTTT. Its translation: CASSPTEYSNQPQHF.

The chain recombines TRBV7-2 with TRBJ1-2, with D possibly being TRBD1 (6 bases). Per the germline V gene, CDR1 is SGHTA and CDR2 is FQGNSA. CDR3 length: 17 residues. Deletions cut 5 bases from V and 0 bases from J, with 19 bases between. The CDR3 DNA reads TGTGCCAGCAGCCAGACGCTAAGGGGGAACTCTAACTATGGCTACACCTTC. Amino acid sequence: CASSQTLRGNSNYGYTF.

The table lists this clonotype with a count of one. This sequence joins TRBV24-1 and TRBJ2-3; TRBD2 aligns across 9 bases. The V gene end was trimmed by 9 bases and the J gene end by 2 bases; junction bases not matched to a gene: 5. This CDR3 spans 14 amino acids. From germline, CDR1 is KGHDR and CDR2 SFDVKD. CDR3 DNA: TGTGCCACCTCAAGACTAGCGGACACAGATACGCAGTATTTT. Residues: CATSRLADTDTQYF.

This clonotype came up a few times. The chain joins TRBV19 to TRBJ1-1; D is uncertain. The CDR3 is made up of 11 amino acids. The germline CDR1 and CDR2 sequences are LNHDA and SQIVND (reference sequence). The V end lost 11 bases, the J end lost 5 bases, and 12 bases lay between the germline ends. The CDR3 DNA reads TGTGCCGCTTGGCGGGGAACTGAAGCTTTCTTT. Amino acid sequence: CAAWRGTEAFF.